This T cell receptor beta chain was sequenced for a study of cytomegalovirus exposure and HLA in healthy donors. Study-wide points: There were some public TCRs occurring in many donors, but most TCR sequences were rare.

V shed 6 bases, J shed 6 bases, and the junction held 7 bases outside the gene matches. The CDR3 totals 14 residues. Germline V gene data show CDR1 as MDHEN and CDR2 as SYDVKM. As concerns this clone: Its matching antigen is unknown.

Produced via immunoSEQ multiplex PCR; TCRdb's table is partial and in-frame only. Found here are about 56,000 clones, about 95% of them singletons; the top ten hold 1.2%. J is TRBJ1-5 and V is TRBV28; 8 bases agree with TRBD1. This receptor was identified in a young woman in good health and CMV-seronegative. Sample: PBMCs. The CDR3 loop reads CASRPRTGPQPQHF. CDR3 bases: TGTGCCAGCAGACCCAGGACAGGGCCTCAGCCCCAGCATTTT.